The rows below give T cell receptor beta chains drawn from one sample of a study of T cells after yellow fever vaccination. TCRdb re-called the 5' RACE reads with MiXCR, one entry per CDR3 protein. Of some 560,000 distinct CDR3 sequences detected, about 19% appear once; the ten largest clones hold around an eighth. The sample was PBMCs, taken 15 days after the yellow fever booster vaccination. These receptors were obtained from a man aged 25-40 years who received the YFV17D yellow fever vaccine. CDR3s include the opening cysteine and the closing phenylalanine or tryptophan. The D gene is left open where the match is weak. For some rows the clone size is stated as once, few or many, or as a class when expanded; others skip it.

>.|TRBJ2-6|.|TRBV7-6
CASSPQTSSGANVLTF
TGTGCCAGCAGCCCGCAGACTAGCTCTGGGGCCAACGTCCTGACTTTC
>TRBD2|TRBJ2-7|few|TRBV12-3/TRBV12-4
CASSNSGDYSEQYF
TGTGCCAGCAGTAATAGCGGGGATTACTCGGAGCAGTACTTC
>TRBD2|TRBJ2-7|few|TRBV10-3
CAISEPWGGRYEQYF
TGTGCCATCAGTGAGCCTTGGGGAGGGCGGTACGAGCAGTACTTC
>.|TRBJ2-7|.|TRBV12-3/TRBV12-4
CASSSTSSSYEQYF
TGTGCCAGCAGTTCTACTAGCAGTTCCTACGAGCAGTACTTC
>.|TRBJ2-5|few|TRBV12-3/TRBV12-4
CASSPTAAGTQYF
TGTGCCAGCAGCCCAACAGCGGCGGGGACCCAGTACTTC
>TRBD1|TRBJ1-1|few|TRBV18
CASSPGEQGKAFF
TGTGCCAGCTCACCGGGGGAACAGGGGAAAGCTTTCTTT
>TRBD1|TRBJ2-1|few|TRBV3-1
CASSQPGTVNEQFF
TGTGCCAGCAGCCAACCCGGGACAGTTAATGAGCAGTTCTTC
>.|TRBJ2-3|few|TRBV4-2
CATRGRDGGTQYF
TGTGCCACCCGGGGGCGGGATGGTGGTACGCAGTATTTT
>.|TRBJ2-2|.|TRBV7-9
CASDQKNTGELFF
TGTGCCAGCGACCAAAAGAACACCGGGGAGCTGTTTTTT
>.|TRBJ2-7|.|TRBV7-9
CASSPLSEQYF
TGTGCCAGCAGCCCCTTGAGCGAGCAGTACTTC
>TRBD1|TRBJ1-5|few|TRBV29-1
CAGGRVNQPQHF
TGCGCAGGGGGCCGTGTCAATCAGCCCCAGCATTTT
>TRBD1|TRBJ2-2|.|TRBV30
CAWRGQGRTGELFF
TGTGCCTGGAGGGGACAGGGACGGACCGGGGAGCTGTTTTTT
>.|TRBJ2-1|few|TRBV12-3/TRBV12-4
CASSFVALVFPNDEQFF
TGTGCCAGCAGTTTTGTGGCACTCGTCTTCCCGAATGATGAGCAGTTCTTC
>.|TRBJ1-1|few|TRBV20-1
CSADTGFMNTEAFF
TGCAGTGCTGATACGGGGTTCATGAACACTGAAGCTTTCTTT
>TRBD2|TRBJ2-1|.|TRBV4-2
CASSQDPTGLAGGNEQFF
TGTGCCAGCAGCCAAGATCCGACAGGCCTAGCGGGAGGCAATGAGCAGTTCTTC
>.|TRBJ1-1|.|TRBV29-1
CSVDDPGEAFF
TGCAGCGTTGATGATCCAGGGGAAGCTTTCTTT